The present T cell receptor (beta chain) was sequenced within a study of blood T cell repertoires in COVID-19. Under the authors' procedure: Counts of nucleated cells, estimated from reference gene primer amplification, were obtained. The assay was immunoSEQ multiplex PCR, and TCRdb's table has in-frame clones only and misses some. V, J and clone size were drawn from that table, and D and trimming were deduced from the DNA. The sample holds fewer than 200,000 clones, about four fifths seen once. The CDR3 is 13 amino acids. Trimming removed 8 bases from V and 4 bases from J, with 15 bases in between. Germline V gene data show CDR1 as MNHEY and CDR2 as SMNVEV (reference sequence).

Material: peripheral blood. This rearrangement joins TRBV27 to TRBJ2-7, with D possibly being TRBD2 (6 bases). The TCR comes from a man in his fifties or sixties with acute or convalescent COVID-19. The CDR3 nucleotides read TGTGCCAGCCGGAGCATCCGGGAGTACGAGCAGTACTTC. Translating it yields CASRSIREYEQYF.